The 4 T cell receptor beta chains given below trace back to one sample, sequenced in a study of siplizumab effects on memory and regulatory T cells. Assay: immunoSEQ multiplex PCR; the TCRdb copy retains only in-frame clones and omits some. The sample yields tens of thousands of clones, 85% to 95% seen once. The sample taken for sequencing was non-Treg CD4+ T cells sorted from blood. These receptors were taken from a human donor in good health.

The chain has TRBV9 and TRBJ2-3; unclear D gene. Trimming removed 4 bases at V and 2 bases at J, with 5 bases between. The germline CDR1 and CDR2 sequences are SGDLS and YYNGEE. The CDR3 consists of 12 residues. The CDR3 DNA sequence: TGTGCCAGCAGCAAGTTCACAGATACGCAGTATTTT. Protein: CASSKFTDTQYF.

The chain has TRBV15 and TRBJ2-1; D may be TRBD2 (6 bases). CDR1 LNHNV and CDR2 YYDKDF come from the germline V gene (reference sequence). The CDR3 is 12 residues long. V lost 6 bases and J 7 bases, leaving 10 bases between the germline ends. The chain's CDR3 is CATSFGRNEQFF. As DNA, the CDR3 is TGTGCCACCAGTTTCGGGAGAAATGAGCAGTTCTTC.

The genes are TRBV14 and TRBJ1-3; no clear D. Germline V CDR1 and CDR2: SGHDN, FVKESK. This CDR3 comprises 15 residues. V lost 3 bases, J lost 0 bases, and 9 bases lay in between. This CDR3 is CASSHKQYSGNTIYF. The CDR3 DNA reads TGTGCCAGCAGCCACAAACAATACTCTGGAAACACCATATATTTT.

V and J are TRBV29-1 and TRBJ2-1; D gene ambiguous. The V gene's germline CDR1 is SQVTM and CDR2 ANQGSEA. Trimming stripped 3 bases from V and 7 bases from J, with 13 bases between. This CDR3 contains 13 residues. The CDR3 sequence: CSVDGGPLNEQFF. CDR3 nucleotide sequence: TGCAGCGTTGATGGCGGCCCTTTGAATGAGCAGTTCTTC.